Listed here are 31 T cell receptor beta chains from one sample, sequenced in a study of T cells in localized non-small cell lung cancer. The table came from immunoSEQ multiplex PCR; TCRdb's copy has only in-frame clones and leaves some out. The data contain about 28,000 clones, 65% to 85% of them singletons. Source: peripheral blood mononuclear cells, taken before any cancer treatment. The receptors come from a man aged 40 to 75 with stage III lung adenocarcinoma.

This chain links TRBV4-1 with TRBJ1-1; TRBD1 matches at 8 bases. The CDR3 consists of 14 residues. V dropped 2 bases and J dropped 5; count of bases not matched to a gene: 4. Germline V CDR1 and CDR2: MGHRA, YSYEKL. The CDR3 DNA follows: TGCGCCAGCAGCCAATTGACAGGGGCAACTGAAGCTTTCTTT. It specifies CASSQLTGATEAFF.

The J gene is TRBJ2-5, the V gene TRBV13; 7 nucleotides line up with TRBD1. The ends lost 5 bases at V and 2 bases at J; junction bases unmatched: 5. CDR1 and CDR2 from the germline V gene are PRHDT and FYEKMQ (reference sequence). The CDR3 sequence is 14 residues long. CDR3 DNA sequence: TGTGCCAGCAGCCGCAGGGACAGTCAAGAGACCCAGTACTTC. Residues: CASSRRDSQETQYF.

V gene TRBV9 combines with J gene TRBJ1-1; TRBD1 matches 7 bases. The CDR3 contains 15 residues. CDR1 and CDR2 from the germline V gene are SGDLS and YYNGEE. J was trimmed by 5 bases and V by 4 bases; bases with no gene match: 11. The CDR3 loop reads CASSTPQGVGTEAFF. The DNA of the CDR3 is TGTGCCAGCAGCACCCCGCAGGGGGTAGGTACTGAAGCTTTCTTT.

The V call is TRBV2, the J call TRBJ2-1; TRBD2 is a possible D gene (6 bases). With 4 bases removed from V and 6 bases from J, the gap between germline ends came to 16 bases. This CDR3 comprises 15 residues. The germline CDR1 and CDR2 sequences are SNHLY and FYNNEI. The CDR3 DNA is TGTGCCAGCAGTGTTCGGGAGCGAGGAGGCAATGAGCAGTTCTTC. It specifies CASSVRERGGNEQFF.

In nucleotides, the CDR3 is TGTGCCTGGAGTGTACTTGCTCTAGCCAAAAACATTCAGTACTTC. Translation gives CAWSVLALAKNIQYF. The rearrangement uses TRBV30 and TRBJ2-4; no definite D call. V gave up 0 bases and J gave up 0 bases, with 9 bases separating them. Per germline, CDR1 GTSNPN and CDR2 SVGIG (reference sequence). The CDR3 covers 15 residues.

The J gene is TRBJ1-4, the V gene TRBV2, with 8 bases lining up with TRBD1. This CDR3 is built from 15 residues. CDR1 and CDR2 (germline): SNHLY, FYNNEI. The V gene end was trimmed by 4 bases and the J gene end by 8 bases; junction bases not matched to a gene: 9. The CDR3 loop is CASSVTGGRREKLFF. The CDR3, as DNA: TGTGCCAGCAGTGTCACAGGGGGGCGACGGGAAAAACTGTTTTTT.

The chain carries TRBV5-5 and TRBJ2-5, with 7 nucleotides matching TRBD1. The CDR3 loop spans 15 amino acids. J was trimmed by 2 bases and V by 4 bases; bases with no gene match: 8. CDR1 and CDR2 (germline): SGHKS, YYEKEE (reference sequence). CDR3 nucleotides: TGTGCCAGCAGCCGACTGCTGACAGGGCAAGAGACCCAGTACTTC. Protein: CASSRLLTGQETQYF.

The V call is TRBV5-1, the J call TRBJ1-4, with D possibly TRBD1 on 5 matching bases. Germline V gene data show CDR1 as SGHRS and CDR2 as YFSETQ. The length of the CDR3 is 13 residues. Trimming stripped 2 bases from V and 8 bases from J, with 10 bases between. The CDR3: CASSLGGEEKLFF. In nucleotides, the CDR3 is TGCGCCAGCAGCTTAGGAGGGGAAGAAAAACTGTTTTTT. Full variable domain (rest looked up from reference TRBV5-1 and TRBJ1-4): KAGVTQTPRYLIKTRGQQVTLSCSPISGHRSVSWYQQTPGQGLQFLFEYFSETQRNKGNFPGRFSGRQFSNSRSEMNVSTLELGDSALYLCASSLGGEEKLFFGSGTQLSVL.

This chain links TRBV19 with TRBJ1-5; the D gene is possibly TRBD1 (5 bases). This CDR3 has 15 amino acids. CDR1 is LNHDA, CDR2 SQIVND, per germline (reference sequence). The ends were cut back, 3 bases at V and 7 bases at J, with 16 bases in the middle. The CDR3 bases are TGTGCCAGTAGTATCGAGGGACGGAGTACCCAGCCCCAGCATTTT. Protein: CASSIEGRSTQPQHF. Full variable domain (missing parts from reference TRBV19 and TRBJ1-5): DGGITQSPKYLFRKEGQNVTLSCEQNLNHDAMYWYRQDPGQGLRLIYYSQIVNDFQKGDIAEGYSVSREKKESFPLTVTSAQKNPTAFYLCASSIEGRSTQPQHFGDGTRLSIL.

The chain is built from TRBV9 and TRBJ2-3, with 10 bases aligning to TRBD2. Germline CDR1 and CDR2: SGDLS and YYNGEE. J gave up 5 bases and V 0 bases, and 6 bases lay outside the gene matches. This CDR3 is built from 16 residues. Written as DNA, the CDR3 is TGTGCCAGCAGCGTAGGACCTAGCGGGGGAGGAGATACGCAGTATTTT. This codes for CASSVGPSGGGDTQYF.

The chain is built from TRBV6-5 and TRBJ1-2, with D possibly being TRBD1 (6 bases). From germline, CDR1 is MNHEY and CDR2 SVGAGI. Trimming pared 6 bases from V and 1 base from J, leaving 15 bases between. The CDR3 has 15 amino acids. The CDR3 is CASRPPGAGNYGYTF. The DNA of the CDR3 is TGTGCCAGCAGACCCCCGGGGGCGGGTAACTATGGCTACACCTTC.

In DNA, the CDR3 is TGTGCCAGCAGCGAACAGGCCTCTGGGGCCAACGTCCTGACTTTC. Its protein is CASSEQASGANVLTF. The chain carries TRBV7-8 and TRBJ2-6; a weak D match, TRBD1 (5 bases). Trimming removed 5 bases at V and 0 bases at J, with 8 bases between. Looked up from germline, CDR1 is SGHVS and CDR2 is FQNEAQ. The CDR3 covers 15 residues.

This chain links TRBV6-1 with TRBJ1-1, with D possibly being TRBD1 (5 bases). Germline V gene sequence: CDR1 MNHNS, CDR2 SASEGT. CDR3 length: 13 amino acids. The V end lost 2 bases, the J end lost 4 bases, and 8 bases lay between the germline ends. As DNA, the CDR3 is TGTGCCAGCAGTGAACCGGGGCGCACTGAAGCTTTCTTT. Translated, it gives CASSEPGRTEAFF.

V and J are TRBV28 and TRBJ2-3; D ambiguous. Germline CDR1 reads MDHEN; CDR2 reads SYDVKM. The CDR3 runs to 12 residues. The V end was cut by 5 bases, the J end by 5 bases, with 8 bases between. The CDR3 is CASSPPLDTQYF. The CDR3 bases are TGTGCCAGCAGTCCCCCCCTAGATACGCAGTATTTT.

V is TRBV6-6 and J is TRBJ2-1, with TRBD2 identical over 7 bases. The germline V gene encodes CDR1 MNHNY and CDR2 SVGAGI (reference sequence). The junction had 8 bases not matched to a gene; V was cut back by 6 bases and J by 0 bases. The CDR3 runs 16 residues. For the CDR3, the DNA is TGTGCCAGCAGACCTAAAGCGGGAACCTCCTACAATGAGCAGTTCTTC. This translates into CASRPKAGTSYNEQFF.

The CDR3 DNA reads as TGTGCCAGCAGACGACAGTTTTCGTTCACTGAAGCTTTCTTT. It encodes CASRRQFSFTEAFF. This rearrangement joins TRBV2 to TRBJ1-1; possibly TRBD1 for D (5 bases). The length of the CDR3 is 14 residues. With 6 bases removed from V and 4 bases from J, the gap between germline ends came to 15 bases. The germline V gene encodes CDR1 SNHLY and CDR2 FYNNEI.

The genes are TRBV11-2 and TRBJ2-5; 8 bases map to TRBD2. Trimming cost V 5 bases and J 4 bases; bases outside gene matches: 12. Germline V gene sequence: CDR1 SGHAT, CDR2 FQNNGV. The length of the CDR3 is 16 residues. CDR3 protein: CASSPGTSLFRETQYF. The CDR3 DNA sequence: TGTGCCAGCAGCCCAGGGACTAGTTTATTCCGAGAGACCCAGTACTTC.

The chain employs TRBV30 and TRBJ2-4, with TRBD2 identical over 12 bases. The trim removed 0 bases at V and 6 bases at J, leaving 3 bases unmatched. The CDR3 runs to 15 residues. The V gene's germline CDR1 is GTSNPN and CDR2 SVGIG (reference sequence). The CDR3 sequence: CAWSVPTSGRNIQYF. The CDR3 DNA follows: TGTGCCTGGAGTGTACCGACTAGCGGGAGAAACATTCAGTACTTC.

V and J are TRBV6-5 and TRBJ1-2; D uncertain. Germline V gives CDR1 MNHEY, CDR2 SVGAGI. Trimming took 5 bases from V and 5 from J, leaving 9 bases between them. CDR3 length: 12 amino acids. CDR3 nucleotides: TGTGCCAGCAGTCGAGGACGGTATGGCTACACCTTC. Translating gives CASSRGRYGYTF.

The CDR3 DNA is TGCGCCAGCAGCTTGATACTAGCGGGGAACACCGGGGAGCTGTTTTTT. Translation gives CASSLILAGNTGELFF. The chain recombines TRBV5-1 with TRBJ2-2; 9 nucleotides agree with TRBD2. V dropped 1 base and J dropped 1; count of bases not matched to a gene: 2. CDR1 is SGHRS, CDR2 YFSETQ, per germline. The CDR3 runs 16 residues.

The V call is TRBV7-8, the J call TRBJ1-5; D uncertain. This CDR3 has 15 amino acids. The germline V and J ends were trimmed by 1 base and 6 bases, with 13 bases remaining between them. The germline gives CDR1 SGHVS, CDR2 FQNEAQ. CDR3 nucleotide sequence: TGTGCCAGCAGCTTAGGGATTGGACGGGGTCAGCCCCAGCATTTT. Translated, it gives CASSLGIGRGQPQHF.

CDR3 in amino acids: CASSGWQGGSSEAFF. CDR3 bases: TGTGCCAGCAGTGGGTGGCAGGGTGGTTCGTCTGAAGCTTTCTTT. The rearrangement links TRBV27 to TRBJ1-1; D possibly corresponds to TRBD1 (5 bases). CDR1 is MNHEY and CDR2 is SMNVEV in the germline V gene (reference sequence). This CDR3 is built from 15 residues. The ends were cut back, 5 bases at V and 6 bases at J, with 19 bases in the middle.

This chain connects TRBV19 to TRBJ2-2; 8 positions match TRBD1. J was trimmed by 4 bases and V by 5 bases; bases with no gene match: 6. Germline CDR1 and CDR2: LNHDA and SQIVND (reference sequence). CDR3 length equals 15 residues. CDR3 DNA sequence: TGTGCCAGTAGTCGGACAGGGTTGGGCACCGGGGAGCTGTTTTTT. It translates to CASSRTGLGTGELFF. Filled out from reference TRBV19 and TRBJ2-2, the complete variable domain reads DGGITQSPKYLFRKEGQNVTLSCEQNLNHDAMYWYRQDPGQGLRLIYYSQIVNDFQKGDIAEGYSVSREKKESFPLTVTSAQKNPTAFYLCASSRTGLGTGELFFGEGSRLTVL.

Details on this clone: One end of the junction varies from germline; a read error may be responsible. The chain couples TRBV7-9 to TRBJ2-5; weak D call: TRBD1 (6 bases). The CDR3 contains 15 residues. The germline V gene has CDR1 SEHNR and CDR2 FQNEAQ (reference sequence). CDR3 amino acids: CASIDPQGNNGVVHF. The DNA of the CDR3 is TGTGCCAGCATCGACCCACAGGGAAATAATGGAGTCGTGCACTTC.

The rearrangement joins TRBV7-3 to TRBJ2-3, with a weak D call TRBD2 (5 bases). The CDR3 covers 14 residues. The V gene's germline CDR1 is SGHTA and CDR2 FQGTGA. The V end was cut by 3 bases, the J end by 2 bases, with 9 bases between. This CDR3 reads CASSLEAYTDTQYF. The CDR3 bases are TGTGCCAGCAGCTTGGAGGCCTACACAGATACGCAGTATTTT.

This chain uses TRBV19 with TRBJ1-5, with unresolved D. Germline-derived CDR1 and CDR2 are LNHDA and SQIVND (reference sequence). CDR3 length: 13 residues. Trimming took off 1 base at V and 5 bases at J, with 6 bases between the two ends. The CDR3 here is CASSIGVHQPQHF. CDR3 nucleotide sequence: TGTGCCAGTAGTATAGGGGTCCATCAGCCCCAGCATTTT.

CDR3 residues: CASSTLPTQYF. CDR3 DNA sequence: TGTGCCAGCAGTACCCTCCCCACGCAGTATTTT. This chain connects TRBV28 to TRBJ2-3; D gene uncertain. The CDR3 sequence is 11 residues long. Between the trimmed V and J ends, which lost 5 bases and 9 bases, there was a span of 9 bases. Germline CDR1 MDHEN, CDR2 SYDVKM.

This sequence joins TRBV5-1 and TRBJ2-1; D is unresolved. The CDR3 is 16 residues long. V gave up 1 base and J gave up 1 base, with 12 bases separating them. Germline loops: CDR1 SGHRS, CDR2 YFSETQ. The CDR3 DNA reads TGCGCCAGCAGCTTGAATGGAGCTGAATCCTACAATGAGCAGTTCTTC. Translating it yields CASSLNGAESYNEQFF.

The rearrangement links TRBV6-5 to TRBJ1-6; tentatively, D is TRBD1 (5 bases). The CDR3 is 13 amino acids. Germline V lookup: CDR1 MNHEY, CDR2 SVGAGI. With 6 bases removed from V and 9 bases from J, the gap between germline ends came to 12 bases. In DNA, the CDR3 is TGTGCCAGCAGGGGAGGGGTGTCTTCACCCCTCCACTTT. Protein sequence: CASRGGVSSPLHF.

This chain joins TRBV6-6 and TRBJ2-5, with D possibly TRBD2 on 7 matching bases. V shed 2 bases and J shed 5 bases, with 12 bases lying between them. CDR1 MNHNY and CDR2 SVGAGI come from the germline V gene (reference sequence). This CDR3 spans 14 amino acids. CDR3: CASSYGGGLETQYF. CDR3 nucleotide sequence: TGTGCCAGCAGTTACGGGGGGGGCCTGGAGACCCAGTACTTC.

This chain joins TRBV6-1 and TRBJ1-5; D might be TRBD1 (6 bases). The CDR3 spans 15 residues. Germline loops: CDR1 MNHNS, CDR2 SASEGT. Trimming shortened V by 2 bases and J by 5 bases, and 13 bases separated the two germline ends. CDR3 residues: CASSEMIQGYQPQHF. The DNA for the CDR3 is TGTGCCAGCAGTGAAATGATCCAGGGGTATCAGCCCCAGCATTTT.